This TCR beta chain was captured by sequencing in a study of T cell responses to AZD1222 COVID-19 vaccine. Generated by immunoSEQ multiplex PCR, the TCRdb table keeps only in-frame clones and is missing some. The sample lists more than 95,000 clones; 90% were seen once. Between the trimmed V and J ends, which lost 5 bases and 7 bases, there was a span of 17 bases. Per the germline V gene, CDR1 is GTSNPN and CDR2 is SVGIG (reference sequence). The CDR3 extends over 13 amino acids. As concerns this clone: No antigen is known for it.

Study results and caveats: Vaccine-related CD4 TCRs covered spike, predominating at 160-218 and 743-854. Unmutated variant regions reportedly attract nearly half of all spike-specific TCRs.

The chain employs TRBV30 and TRBJ1-1, with TRBD1 as a possible D gene (5 bases). Sequenced material: peripheral blood, taken on day 0 of MenACWY control vaccination. The clonotype originates from an adult in good health. The CDR3 sequence is CAWVPLGTFEAFF. The CDR3 nucleotides are TGTGCCTGGGTTCCTCTTGGGACTTTTGAAGCTTTCTTT.